This T cell receptor beta chain was observed in a study of blood T cell repertoires in COVID-19 (dated by TCRdb to the early 2020s). Background for the entire study: The collaborator samples originated in the United States, Italy and Spain and spanned the acute and convalescent phases of COVID-19. The repertoires were released in a freely available public database meant as a resource for research on the immune response to SARS-CoV-2. A de-identified subject ID, COVID-19 status, age in years and sex were almost always included in the sample metadata. Samples came from the ongoing ImmuneRACE study (first 160 participants) plus 1,254 subjects from 6 global collaborators. Where available, HLA class I and class II types were obtained from metadata supplied by the sample provider rather than from assay-based typing. The material from the prospective study consisted of cDNA or gDNA derived from T cells, B-cell-depleted T cells, or PBMCs. The dataset comprised deeply sampled blood TCRbeta repertoires from subjects exposed to, actively infected with, or recovered from COVID-19. Overall study results and their limits: The amount of clinical and demographic metadata varied by source and participant and was provided uncurated.

About this clone: Its recognized antigen is unknown. No base-level quality is on record; no much larger clone is a single base apart.

Whole blood was collected in K2EDTA tubes by collaborating institutions according to the institutions' own protocols. For TCRbeta analysis, collaborator samples were shipped as frozen whole blood, as isolated PBMCs, or as DNA extracted from either sample type. V and J lose 6 bases and 1 base, and a span of 12 bases separates them. The germline V gene encodes CDR1 SNHLY and CDR2 FYNNEI. From its cysteine to its phenylalanine, the CDR3 spans 14 amino acids. Only the CDR3 part of the read is kept: 42 bases, read in frame from the first base. TCRbeta CDR3 regions were amplified from genomic DNA by means of the immunoSEQ Assay, a bias-controlled multiplex PCR. Under the source paper's analysis protocol: Within the assay, amplification of reference gene primers was used to estimate how many nucleated cells each sample contained. To quantify the absolute abundance of each unique TCRbeta CDR3 rearrangement, sequence reads were collapsed and filtered. For each sample, productive Simpson clonality was calculated as the square root of Simpson's diversity index over productive rearrangements. The source is immuneACCESS, and TCRdb retained only in-frame sequences with V and J called. Part of the clones is not carried over; for the studies checked, unresolved V genes explain less than half of this, and the remainder is unexplained. The V and J calls and the clone size are those of that table, but D and trimming were determined from the DNA. The sample table shows roughly 70,000 clones, and 70% to 75% are seen once. The ten biggest clones cover about a third of the sample.

The chain is encoded by TRBV2 joined to TRBJ1-1, with the D gene not confidently named. Material for sequencing was peripheral blood. This TCR was recovered from a woman in her 70s with acute or convalescent COVID-19. The CDR3 reads CASSAILGNTEAFF. The bases read TGTGCCAGCAGCGCAATCCTCGGGAACACTGAAGCTTTCTTT.